This is a list of T cell receptor beta chains from one sample in a study of shared clonotypes between healthy human individuals. Libraries were prepared by immunoSEQ multiplex PCR; TCRdb keeps only in-frame clonotypes and omits some of them. The sample contains 1 million to 1.2 million clones, 77% of which appear only once. Material for sequencing was memory CD4+ T cells from PBMCs. The receptors shown here come from a man aged 18 to 30 in good health. Some clones in this sample may be carry-over from other donors' samples. The CDR3 runs from the conserved cysteine through the conserved F or W. D genes are given only for firm matches. Size is stated for part of the rows, as once, few or many counts, or as a class when the clone is expanded.

d_call: .
clone_size: .
v_call: TRBV30
j_call: TRBJ1-4
cdr3_nt: TGTGCCTGGGGACCGGACTTTAATGAAAAACTGTTTTTT
cdr3_aa: CAWGPDFNEKLFF

d_call: TRBD1
clone_size: .
v_call: TRBV28
j_call: TRBJ1-1
cdr3_nt: TGTGCCAGCAGTCCACAGGGGCGCGGTGAGAACACTGAAGCTTTCTTT
cdr3_aa: CASSPQGRGENTEAFF

d_call: TRBD1
clone_size: once
v_call: TRBV18
j_call: TRBJ2-2
cdr3_nt: TGTGCCAGCTCCCGCTCCGGGACAGGGACCGTCACCGGGGAGCTGTTTTTT
cdr3_aa: CASSRSGTGTVTGELFF

d_call: .
clone_size: .
v_call: TRBV15
j_call: TRBJ2-2
cdr3_nt: TGTGCCACCAGCAGAGATTCAACCACCGGGGAGCTGTTTTTT
cdr3_aa: CATSRDSTTGELFF

d_call: .
clone_size: .
v_call: TRBV7-6
j_call: TRBJ2-5
cdr3_nt: TGTGCCAGCAGCCAGTCCAGATCCGGAGAGACCCAGTACTTC
cdr3_aa: CASSQSRSGETQYF

d_call: .
clone_size: .
v_call: TRBV19
j_call: TRBJ2-5
cdr3_nt: TGTGCCAGTAGTATACAGGGATTCCAAGAGACCCAGTACTTC
cdr3_aa: CASSIQGFQETQYF

d_call: .
clone_size: .
v_call: TRBV30
j_call: TRBJ2-2
cdr3_nt: TGTGCCTGGAGTGAGGAGAACACCGGGGAGCTGTTTTTT
cdr3_aa: CAWSEENTGELFF

d_call: .
clone_size: few
v_call: TRBV7-2
j_call: TRBJ2-5
cdr3_nt: TGTGCCAGCAACCCCTCAGGGGCGGGGTTGGAGACCCAGTACTTC
cdr3_aa: CASNPSGAGLETQYF

d_call: TRBD2
clone_size: .
v_call: TRBV18
j_call: TRBJ2-3
cdr3_nt: TGTGCCAGCTCTCTTCTCGGGGCTAGCGGTCGCACAGATACGCAGTATTTT
cdr3_aa: CASSLLGASGRTDTQYF

d_call: .
clone_size: once
v_call: TRBV27
j_call: TRBJ2-7
cdr3_nt: TGTGCCAGCAGACGAGGGGCAGGGGCCTACGAGCAGTACTTC
cdr3_aa: CASRRGAGAYEQYF

d_call: .
clone_size: .
v_call: TRBV2
j_call: TRBJ2-3
cdr3_nt: TGTGCCAGCAGTGTGCGGGACAGCACAGATACGCAGTATTTT
cdr3_aa: CASSVRDSTDTQYF

d_call: TRBD1
clone_size: .
v_call: TRBV5-5
j_call: TRBJ1-2
cdr3_nt: TGTGCCAGCAGCCTAACCCCTCCGGACAGGGCTGGCTACACCTTC
cdr3_aa: CASSLTPPDRAGYTF

d_call: .
clone_size: .
v_call: TRBV7-2
j_call: TRBJ1-4
cdr3_nt: TGTGCCAGCAGCTCAGGGACTGGTGAAAAACTGTTTTTT
cdr3_aa: CASSSGTGEKLFF

d_call: TRBD2
clone_size: once
v_call: TRBV7-8
j_call: TRBJ2-1
cdr3_nt: TGTGCCAGCAGACTCCTTACTAGCGGGAGCGGGTACAATGAGCAGTTCTTC
cdr3_aa: CASRLLTSGSGYNEQFF

d_call: .
clone_size: .
v_call: TRBV9
j_call: TRBJ1-3
cdr3_nt: TGTGCCAGCAGCGCCCTTCCCGGCTCTGGAAACACCATATATTTT
cdr3_aa: CASSALPGSGNTIYF

d_call: .
clone_size: .
v_call: TRBV5-1
j_call: TRBJ1-1
cdr3_nt: TGCGCCAGCAGCTTCCCGCAGGGGACGAACACTGAAGCTTTCTTT
cdr3_aa: CASSFPQGTNTEAFF

d_call: .
clone_size: .
v_call: TRBV15
j_call: TRBJ2-7
cdr3_nt: TGTGCCACCCAAGGATCTCGCGAGCAGTACTTC
cdr3_aa: CATQGSREQYF

d_call: TRBD1
clone_size: .
v_call: TRBV5-1
j_call: TRBJ2-1
cdr3_nt: TGCGCCAGCAGCTTGCGGACAGGGCCGGCAGATGAGCAGTTCTTC
cdr3_aa: CASSLRTGPADEQFF

d_call: TRBD1
clone_size: .
v_call: TRBV27
j_call: TRBJ2-1
cdr3_nt: TGTGCCAGCAGTCTGAGACAGGGCTCTATGGATGAGCAGTTCTTC
cdr3_aa: CASSLRQGSMDEQFF

d_call: TRBD2
clone_size: .
v_call: TRBV29-1
j_call: TRBJ2-1
cdr3_nt: TGCAGCGTTTCGGGCGGGAGTAGCTCCTACAATGAGCAGTTCTTC
cdr3_aa: CSVSGGSSSYNEQFF

d_call: .
clone_size: once
v_call: TRBV11-2
j_call: TRBJ2-3
cdr3_nt: TGTGCCAGCAGCTTCGACCGCTGGACTATCCCCACAGATACGCAGTATTTT
cdr3_aa: CASSFDRWTIPTDTQYF

d_call: .
clone_size: .
v_call: TRBV2
j_call: TRBJ1-5
cdr3_nt: TGTGCCAGCAGGGCCGGTGCAGGGGGCAATCAGCCCCAGCATTTT
cdr3_aa: CASRAGAGGNQPQHF

d_call: .
clone_size: .
v_call: TRBV9
j_call: TRBJ1-4
cdr3_nt: TGTGCCAGCAGTTATGGGGTCTCCTTTGAAAAACTGTTTTTT
cdr3_aa: CASSYGVSFEKLFF

d_call: .
clone_size: .
v_call: TRBV5-1
j_call: TRBJ2-2
cdr3_nt: TGCGCCAGCAGCTTGGCGGGTCCAACCGGGGAGCTGTTTTTT
cdr3_aa: CASSLAGPTGELFF

d_call: .
clone_size: .
v_call: TRBV4-3
j_call: TRBJ2-7
cdr3_nt: TGCGCCAGCAGCCAAGATTGGGCTTATACTTACGAGCAGTACTTC
cdr3_aa: CASSQDWAYTYEQYF